This T cell receptor (beta chain) derives from a study of cytomegalovirus exposure and HLA in healthy donors. At the level of the study: Assignment to the Caucasian-associated ancestry cluster applied to 75% to 85% of the roughly 400 genotyped donors.

The CDR3 is 12 residues long. Trimming stripped 7 bases from V and 6 bases from J, with 13 bases between. Germline V CDR1 and CDR2: SQVTM, ANQGSEA. Amplification used 60 Vbeta primers and 13 Jbeta primers. Method: immunoSEQ multiplex PCR; TCRdb's copy keeps in-frame clones and lacks some. This sample yields some 150,000 clones, of which over 75% are seen a single time; around 3.1% belongs to the top ten. This clone was counted between two and nine times. The sequenced sample consisted of PBMCs. The rearrangement links TRBV29-1 to TRBJ2-1, with D perhaps TRBD2 (5 bases). This receptor was identified in a female donor in good health and CMV-seronegative. This CDR3 is CSAPFGVNEQFF. The CDR3 DNA reads as TGCAGCGCTCCCTTCGGGGTCAATGAGCAGTTCTTC.